This TCR beta chain was obtained from a study of blood T cell repertoires in COVID-19. The table came from immunoSEQ multiplex PCR; TCRdb's copy has only in-frame clones and leaves some out. Here the sample spans a few hundred thousand clones, roughly 85% being singletons. Sequenced input: peripheral blood. The receptor was isolated from a man in his forties or fifties with active or convalescent COVID-19.

CDR3 in DNA: TGTGCCAGCAGCTTGGCGAGGGAGACCCAGTACTTC. This gives the protein CASSLARETQYF. V is TRBV5-4 and J is TRBJ2-5, with D unresolved. The length of the CDR3 is 12 residues. V lost 0 bases to trimming and J lost 5 bases, with 5 bases between them. Germline V CDR1 and CDR2: SGHNT, YYREEE (reference sequence).